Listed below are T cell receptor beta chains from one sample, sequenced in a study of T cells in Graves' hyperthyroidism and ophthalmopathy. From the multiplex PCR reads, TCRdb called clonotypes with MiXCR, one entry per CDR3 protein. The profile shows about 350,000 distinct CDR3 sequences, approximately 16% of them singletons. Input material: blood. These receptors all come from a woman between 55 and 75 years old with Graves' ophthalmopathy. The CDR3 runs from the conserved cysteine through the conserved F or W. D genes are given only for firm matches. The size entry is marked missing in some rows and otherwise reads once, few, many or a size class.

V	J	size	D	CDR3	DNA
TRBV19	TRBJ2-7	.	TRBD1	CASSIVGTANYEQYF	TGTGCCAGTAGTATAGTTGGGACAGCAAACTACGAGCAGTACTTC
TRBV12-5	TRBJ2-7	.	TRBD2	CASGLVVGTSGPLEQYF	TGTGCTAGTGGTTTGGTAGTCGGGACTAGCGGACCCCTCGAGCAGTACTTC
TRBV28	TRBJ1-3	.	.	CATLSGNTIYF	TGTGCAACCCTCTCTGGAAACACCATATATTTT
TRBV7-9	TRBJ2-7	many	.	CASSPLRAGTYEQYF	TGTGCCAGCAGTCCGTTGAGGGCCGGGACGTACGAGCAGTACTTC
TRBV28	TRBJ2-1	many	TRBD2	CASSSTTSVSSYNEQFF	TGTGCCAGCAGTTCAACTACTAGCGTCAGCTCCTACAATGAGCAGTTCTTC
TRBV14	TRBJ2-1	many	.	CASSQAGLDEQFF	TGTGCCAGCAGCCAAGCAGGGTTGGATGAGCAGTTCTTC
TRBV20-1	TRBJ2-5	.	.	CSANRQETQYF	TGCAGTGCCAATCGACAAGAGACCCAGTACTTC
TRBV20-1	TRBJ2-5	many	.	CSALPEETQYF	TGCAGTGCTCTACCCGAAGAGACCCAGTACTTC
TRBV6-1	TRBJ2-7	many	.	CASTPGRRSSYEQYF	TGTGCCAGCACCCCGGGACGGCGAAGCTCCTACGAGCAGTACTTC
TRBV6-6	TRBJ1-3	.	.	CASSYSQGGSGNTIYF	TGTGCCAGCAGTTACTCTCAAGGGGGCTCTGGAAACACCATATATTTT
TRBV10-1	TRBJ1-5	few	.	CASSEGGASQPQHF	TGCGCCAGCAGTGAGGGGGGCGCTAGTCAGCCCCAGCATTTT
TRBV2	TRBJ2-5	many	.	CASTREYQETQYF	TGTGCCAGTACCCGGGAATACCAAGAGACCCAGTACTTC
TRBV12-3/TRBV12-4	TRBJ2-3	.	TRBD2	CASRSSGRVTDTQYF	TGTGCCAGCAGATCTAGCGGGAGGGTGACAGATACGCAGTATTTT
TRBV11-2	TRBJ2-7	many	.	CASSLFLGSDEQYF	TGTGCCAGCAGCCTCTTCTTAGGGTCGGACGAGCAGTACTTC
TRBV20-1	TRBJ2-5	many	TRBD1	CSARGDRQGTQYF	TGCAGTGCTAGAGGGGACAGGCAAGGGACCCAGTACTTC
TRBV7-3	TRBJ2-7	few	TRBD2	CASSFTSGRSYEQYF	TGTGCCAGCAGCTTTACTAGCGGGAGATCCTACGAGCAGTACTTC
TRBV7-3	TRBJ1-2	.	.	CASSLMAGAQSGYTF	TGTGCCAGCAGCTTAATGGCGGGGGCGCAGAGTGGCTACACCTTC
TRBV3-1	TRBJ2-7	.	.	CASSPRAGYEQYF	TGTGCCAGCAGCCCCCGAGCGGGTTACGAGCAGTACTTC
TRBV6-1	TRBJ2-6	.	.	CATRDAGANVLTF	TGTGCCACCAGGGACGCTGGGGCCAACGTCCTGACTTTC
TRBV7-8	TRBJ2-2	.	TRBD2	CASSLALTSGSPGELFF	TGTGCCAGCAGCTTAGCGCTGACTAGCGGGAGCCCAGGGGAGCTGTTTTTT
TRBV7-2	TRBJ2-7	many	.	CASSLGGAGSAYEQYF	TGTGCCAGCAGCTTAGGGGGGGCAGGGTCGGCCTACGAGCAGTACTTC
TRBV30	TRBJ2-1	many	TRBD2	CAWTRTSGSNEQFF	TGTGCCTGGACCCGGACTAGCGGGAGCAATGAGCAGTTCTTC
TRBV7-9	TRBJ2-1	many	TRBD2	CASSLTSGSDEQFF	TGTGCCAGCAGCTTAACTAGCGGGAGCGATGAGCAGTTCTTC
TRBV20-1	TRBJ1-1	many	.	CSARGQRGASTEAFF	TGCAGTGCTAGAGGCCAGCGGGGGGCAAGCACTGAAGCTTTCTTT
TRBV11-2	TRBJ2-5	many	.	CASSLWTKETQYF	TGTGCCAGCAGCCTGTGGACAAAAGAGACCCAGTACTTC
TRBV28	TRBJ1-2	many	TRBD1	CASSLGQGDYGYTF	TGTGCCAGCAGTTTAGGACAGGGGGACTATGGCTACACCTTC
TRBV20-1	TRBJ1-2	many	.	CSARDFRGRDYGYTF	TGCAGTGCTAGAGACTTCAGAGGCAGGGACTATGGCTACACCTTC
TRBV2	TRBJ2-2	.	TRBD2	CASSSYPGAGEGVDTGELFF	TGTGCCAGCAGTTCCTACCCCGGAGCGGGAGAGGGGGTGGACACCGGGGAGCTGTTTTTT
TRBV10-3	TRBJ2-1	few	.	CAIWARSYNEQFF	TGTGCCATCTGGGCCAGATCCTACAATGAGCAGTTCTTC
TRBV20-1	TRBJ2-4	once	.	CSARDEGRNNIQYF	TGCAGTGCTAGAGATGAAGGGCGCAATAACATTCAGTACTTC
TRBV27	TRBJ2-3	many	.	CASSLSGQSTDTQYF	TGTGCCAGCAGTTTATCCGGACAAAGCACAGATACGCAGTATTTT